Below, 10 T cell receptor beta chains from the same sample are listed, as sequenced in a study of T cell repertoires in cytomegalovirus infection (dated by TCRdb to about 2019). TCRdb records Illumina HiSeq 1500 as the sequencer. Clones were called with MiXCR by TCRdb after fastp trimmed the public reads at Q25, and only in-frame beta chains were retained. CDR3 protein sequences are deduplicated, and each keeps its most common genes and DNA. The sample includes under 300,000 distinct CDR3 sequences, with about 15% observed a single time. More than 45% of the sample rests with the top ten. The sample taken for sequencing was CD8+ T cells from PBMCs. Receptors were obtained from a human donor in good health (CMV status not recorded). Some clones in this sample may be carry-over from other donors' samples.

The rearrangement links TRBV7-9 to TRBJ2-7, with TRBD1 identical over 7 bases. The CDR3 has 13 amino acids. Germline CDR1 SEHNR, CDR2 FQNEAQ (reference sequence). The J segment lost 3 bases and the V segment lost 6 bases, leaving 5 bases of the junction unmatched. CDR3 protein: CASRTGNGYEQYF. The CDR3 DNA sequence: TGTGCCAGCAGGACAGGGAATGGCTACGAGCAGTACTTC.

The sample holds a few counts of this clonotype. V and J are TRBV27 and TRBJ1-5; unclear D gene. Germline values: CDR1 MNHEY, CDR2 SMNVEV (reference sequence). Trimming removed 6 bases at V and 0 bases at J, with 12 bases between. The CDR3 length is 15 residues. DNA for the CDR3: TGTGCCAGCAGCTCGGCAATGTATAGCAATCAGCCCCAGCATTTT. Protein sequence: CASSSAMYSNQPQHF.

This clonotype was seen many times. The CDR3 here is CASYGQGVYEQYF. As DNA, the CDR3 is TGTGCCAGCTACGGGCAGGGTGTCTACGAGCAGTACTTC. The rearrangement joins TRBV7-8 to TRBJ2-7, with D possibly being TRBD1 (5 bases). Trimming removed 8 bases at V and 3 bases at J, with 14 bases between. The CDR3 is made up of 13 amino acids. The germline gives CDR1 SGHVS, CDR2 FQNEAQ. The entire variable domain, with the rest obtained from reference TRBV7-8 and TRBJ2-7, is as follows: GAGVSQSPRYKVAKRGQDVALRCDPISGHVSLFWYQQALGQGPEFLTYFQNEAQLDKSGLPSDRFFAERPEGSVSTLKIQRTQQEDSAVYLCASYGQGVYEQYFGPGTRLTVT.

The table lists this clonotype with many counts. The J gene is TRBJ2-3, the V gene TRBV7-2, with 13 bases that match TRBD2. The germline V gene encodes CDR1 SGHTA and CDR2 FQGNSA. V shed 5 bases, J shed 0 bases, and the junction held 5 bases outside the gene matches. The CDR3 extends over 17 amino acids. CDR3 sequence (DNA): TGTGCCAGCAGCCCCGGACTAGCGGGGGCTAGCACAGATACGCAGTATTTT. Translated, it gives CASSPGLAGASTDTQYF.

At least ten counts were recorded for this clonotype. The chain couples TRBV6-1 to TRBJ2-2; D uncertain. Per the germline V gene, CDR1 is MNHNS and CDR2 is SASEGT. The V end lost 6 bases, the J end lost 5 bases, and 4 bases lay between the germline ends. The CDR3 spans 11 residues. CDR3 nucleotides: TGTGCCAGCAGCTTTACCGGGGAGCTGTTTTTT. It is translated as CASSFTGELFF.

This chain connects TRBV10-3 to TRBJ1-5; D is ambiguous. The CDR3 spans 14 residues. V was trimmed by 3 bases and J by 0 bases, leaving 6 bases between them. Germline values: CDR1 ENHRY, CDR2 SYGVKD. In DNA, the CDR3 is TGTGCCATCAGTGAAGAAACTAGCAATCAGCCCCAGCATTTT. Translating gives CAISEETSNQPQHF.

To note about this clonotype: A single base separates this from a much larger clone, so it may be a read error. The rearrangement links TRBV7-2 to TRBJ1-5, with a possible D match to TRBD1 (6 bases). CDR1 and CDR2 from the germline V gene are SGHTA and FQGNSA. The CDR3 contains 15 residues. The ends were cut back, 2 bases at V and 3 bases at J, with 11 bases in the middle. The CDR3 DNA follows: TGTGCCAGCAGCTTAAACAGGGTTTCCAATCAGCCCCAGCATTTT. This encodes CASSLNRVSNQPQHF. Using reference TRBV7-2 and TRBJ1-5 for the parts outside the CDR3, the full variable domain is GAGVSQSPSNKVTEKGKDVELRCDPISGHTALYWYRQSLGQGLEFLIYFQGNSAPDKSGLPSDRFSAERTGGSVSTLTIQRTQQEDSAVYLCASSLNRVSNQPQHFGDGTRLSIL.

The chain recombines TRBV7-2 with TRBJ2-5; TRBD1 matches 7 bases. The V and J ends lost 5 bases and 2 bases, in that order; junction bases with no gene match: 11. Germline loops: CDR1 SGHTA, CDR2 FQGNSA. This CDR3 has 16 residues. The CDR3 coding sequence is TGTGCCAGCAGCAAAAGACAGGGACGGGGTCAAGAGACCCAGTACTTC. Protein sequence: CASSKRQGRGQETQYF.

This clonotype was seen ten or more times. The CDR3 nucleotides are TGTGCCAGCAGCGAGGACGGCGGGGTTAGAGGCAATGAGCAGTTCTTC. Residues: CASSEDGGVRGNEQFF. V and J are TRBV7-3 and TRBJ2-1; D is possibly TRBD2 (6 bases). Germline values: CDR1 SGHTA, CDR2 FQGTGA. V lost 5 bases and J 6 bases, leaving 20 bases between the germline ends. This CDR3 spans 16 amino acids.

This clonotype was seen many times. V gene TRBV12-3 or TRBV12-4 combines with J gene TRBJ1-3; TRBD1 might be the D (6 bases). The CDR3 has 17 residues. Trimming took off 4 bases at V and 0 bases at J, with 16 bases between the two ends. The CDR3 DNA is TGTGCCAGCAGTTGGTTAAGGACAGCCAACTCTGGAAACACCATATATTTT. The encoded protein is CASSWLRTANSGNTIYF.